The 15 T cell receptor beta chains below all came from one sample that was sequenced in a study of shared clonotypes between healthy human individuals. Profiling relied on immunoSEQ multiplex PCR, and the TCRdb table lists in-frame clones only, not all of them. The table lists around 1.9 million clones, around 93% of them singletons. Naive CD8 populations comprised CD45RO-negative cells positively selected for CCR7, excluding terminally differentiated effector memory CD45RA+ cells. Specimen: naive CD8+ T cells from PBMCs. These receptor sequences come from a man aged 18 to 29 in good health. Some clones in this sample may be carry-over from other donors' samples.

CDR3 loop: CASSSRRGQGGMGTEAFF. CDR3 sequence (DNA): TGTGCCAGCAGCTCAAGAAGAGGACAGGGGGGTATGGGCACTGAAGCTTTCTTT. This chain joins TRBV7-9 and TRBJ1-1, with 10 bases fitting TRBD1. CDR3 length: 18 residues. V shed 4 bases, J shed 4 bases, and the junction held 15 bases outside the gene matches. The germline CDR1 and CDR2 sequences are SEHNR and FQNEAQ (reference sequence).

V and J are TRBV29-1 and TRBJ2-3; D may be TRBD1 (6 bases). V was shortened by 6 bases and J by 0 bases, with 16 bases between the two germline ends. This CDR3 is 15 amino acids long. In germline, CDR1 is SQVTM, CDR2 ANQGSEA. The chain's CDR3 is CSVETGITSTDTQYF. The DNA of the CDR3 is TGCAGCGTAGAAACAGGGATTACTAGCACAGATACGCAGTATTTT.

The chain is built from TRBV27 and TRBJ1-1; TRBD1 is a possible D gene (5 bases). Germline V gene sequence: CDR1 MNHEY, CDR2 SMNVEV (reference sequence). The CDR3 spans 20 residues. Trimming removed 7 bases at V and 1 base at J, with 31 bases between. DNA for the CDR3: TGTGCCAGCACGTTCAAATGGGATGTAGGGCAGGGCCAACCGAACACTGAAGCTTTCTTT. Its translation: CASTFKWDVGQGQPNTEAFF.

The chain employs TRBV29-1 and TRBJ2-7, with TRBD2 as a possible D gene (6 bases). The CDR3 has 13 amino acids. Germline-derived CDR1 and CDR2 are SQVTM and ANQGSEA. V lost 7 bases and J lost 7, with 20 bases in between. The CDR3 sequence is CSAGTGNGREQYF. CDR3 in DNA: TGCAGCGCAGGGACGGGAAACGGGAGAGAGCAGTACTTC.

The chain joins TRBV11-2 to TRBJ2-1, with D unclear. Germline V lookup: CDR1 SGHAT, CDR2 FQNNGV. The V gene lost 1 base and the J gene lost 4 bases, with 17 bases spanning the gap. There are 17 residues in the CDR3. CDR3 in amino acids: CASSLVSSRLGYNEQFF. CDR3 bases: TGTGCCAGCAGCTTAGTCTCCTCCAGACTCGGGTACAATGAGCAGTTCTTC.

The rearrangement joins TRBV19 to TRBJ2-1; TRBD1 matches at 8 bases. Per germline, CDR1 LNHDA and CDR2 SQIVND (reference sequence). V lost 0 bases, J lost 7 bases, and 5 bases stayed unmatched. The CDR3 has 15 residues. The DNA of the CDR3 is TGTGCCAGTAGTATAGATCGACAGGGGATGAATGAGCAGTTCTTC. Translated: CASSIDRQGMNEQFF.

The V gene is TRBV7-9, the J gene TRBJ1-1, with D maybe TRBD1 (5 bases). Trimming took 4 bases from V and 4 from J, leaving 10 bases between them. This CDR3 comprises 13 residues. CDR1 is SEHNR and CDR2 is FQNEAQ in the germline V gene (reference sequence). CDR3 DNA sequence: TGTGCCAGCAGCTCGGGACGTCTCACTGAAGCTTTCTTT. Protein sequence: CASSSGRLTEAFF.

As to this clone: The same CDR3 arises from other DNA sequences in this sample as well. In DNA, the CDR3 is TGCAGCGTTAGAGGGGGCACTGAAGCTTTCTTT. Its translation: CSVRGGTEAFF. The rearrangement joins TRBV29-1 to TRBJ1-1; D might be TRBD1 (6 bases). Trimming stripped 5 bases from V and 4 bases from J, with 8 bases between. Germline CDR1 is SQVTM and CDR2 is ANQGSEA. The CDR3 sequence is 11 residues long.

The V call is TRBV19, the J call TRBJ2-7; weak D call: TRBD2 (5 bases). V gave up 3 bases and J gave up 2 bases, with 14 bases separating them. This CDR3 comprises 15 residues. CDR1 and CDR2 from the germline V gene are LNHDA and SQIVND (reference sequence). CDR3 DNA: TGTGCCAGTAGTATGGAGGATGGTGTGACCTACGAGCAGTACTTC. Its translation is CASSMEDGVTYEQYF.

The chain employs TRBV4-2 and TRBJ2-7; 7 nucleotides align to TRBD1. The germline V gene encodes CDR1 LGHNA and CDR2 YNFKEQ. J was trimmed by 3 bases and V by 8 bases; bases with no gene match: 7. This CDR3 comprises 13 residues. CDR3 in DNA: TGTGCCAGCGGGGACCGGGACAGCTACGAGCAGTACTTC. Translated: CASGDRDSYEQYF.

The J gene is TRBJ2-7, the V gene TRBV28, with D perhaps matching TRBD1 (8 bases). V was pared by 5 bases and J by 2 bases, with 22 bases between. Germline V gives CDR1 MDHEN, CDR2 SYDVKM. The CDR3 loop spans 17 amino acids. CDR3 in DNA: TGTGCCAGCAGTCCTTACTGGGGGGGGACAGGACCCTACGAGCAGTACTTC. This encodes CASSPYWGGTGPYEQYF.

The genes are TRBV5-1 and TRBJ2-1; 9 positions match TRBD1. The V gene's germline CDR1 is SGHRS and CDR2 YFSETQ. This CDR3 spans 13 amino acids. Trimming removed 4 bases from V and 10 bases from J; junction bases left unmatched: 6. Written as DNA, the CDR3 is TGCGCCAGCAGCCCGACAGGGGGAGGAGAGCAGTTCTTC. Protein: CASSPTGGGEQFF.

The J gene is TRBJ2-2, the V gene TRBV4-1; 7 nucleotides align to TRBD2. Germline assignment: CDR1 MGHRA and CDR2 YSYEKL. This CDR3 is built from 17 residues. Trimming removed 4 bases from V and 6 bases from J; junction bases left unmatched: 14. In DNA, the CDR3 is TGCGCCAGCAGCCCCTGGGGGGGGTTGGGGTTCGCCGGGGAGCTGTTTTTT. Amino acid sequence: CASSPWGGLGFAGELFF.

CDR3 residues: CASSLVRSSEKLFF. CDR3 bases: TGCGCCAGCAGCTTGGTTCGTTCCAGTGAAAAACTGTTTTTT. The V and J genes are TRBV5-1 and TRBJ1-4; D uncertain. Germline V gene sequence: CDR1 SGHRS, CDR2 YFSETQ. This CDR3 region has 14 residues. Trimming removed 0 bases from V and 7 bases from J, with 10 bases in between.

The chain carries TRBV27 and TRBJ1-5, with D maybe TRBD1 (5 bases). Trimming removed 2 bases at V and 2 bases at J, with 10 bases between. The CDR3 spans 15 residues. In germline, CDR1 is MNHEY, CDR2 SMNVEV (reference sequence). CDR3 nucleotides: TGTGCCAGCAGTTTAGGGGGTTATGGCAATCAGCCCCAGCATTTT. It specifies CASSLGGYGNQPQHF.